Listed below are T cell receptor beta chains from one sample, sequenced in a study of blood T cell repertoires in COVID-19. Data came from immunoSEQ multiplex PCR; TCRdb stores just in-frame clones and leaves some out. The table has some 200,000 clones, more than 80% seen once. Sequencing used PBMCs or T cells enriched from blood (not recorded which). The receptor source for this set is a woman aged 18-29 years in a cohort exposed to, infected with or recovered from COVID-19 (not recorded which). Both conserved end residues are part of each CDR3. A D gene is named only where the DNA matches it firmly. Size tells how often a clone was seen (once, few, many) or the class of an expanded clone, and some rows leave it out.

V: TRBV11-3
D: NA
J: TRBJ2-1
size: NA
CDR3: CASSLEGGRRLGEQFF
DNA: TGTGCCAGCAGCTTAGAAGGTGGGCGCAGGTTGGGTGAGCAGTTCTTC

V: TRBV7-8
D: NA
J: TRBJ1-4
size: NA
CDR3: CASSASGTTNEKLFF
DNA: TGTGCCAGCAGCGCTTCAGGAACAACTAATGAAAAACTGTTTTTT

V: TRBV4-1
D: NA
J: TRBJ1-1
size: NA
CDR3: CASSHKGGGDTEAFF
DNA: TGCGCCAGCAGCCACAAGGGGGGAGGGGACACTGAAGCTTTCTTT

V: TRBV7-9
D: NA
J: TRBJ2-1
size: NA
CDR3: CASSLIGQDRFF
DNA: TGTGCCAGCAGCTTAATTGGGCAGGATCGGTTCTTC

V: TRBV7-8
D: TRBD1
J: TRBJ1-2
size: NA
CDR3: CASSPGQGPYGYTF
DNA: TGTGCCAGCAGCCCTGGACAGGGTCCCTATGGCTACACCTTC

V: TRBV28
D: TRBD1
J: TRBJ1-4
size: once
CDR3: CASGRPGTAEKLFF
DNA: TGTGCCAGCGGACGTCCTGGGACAGCTGAAAAACTGTTTTTT

V: TRBV9
D: NA
J: TRBJ1-2
size: NA
CDR3: CASSVSYTTNYGYTF
DNA: TGTGCCAGCAGCGTTTCATACACCACGAACTATGGCTACACCTTC

V: TRBV6-5
D: NA
J: TRBJ1-2
size: once
CDR3: CASSYAQEGYGYTF
DNA: TGTGCCAGCAGTTACGCGCAGGAGGGCTATGGCTACACCTTC

V: TRBV4-1
D: TRBD2
J: TRBJ2-3
size: few
CDR3: CASSQVWGLTSGGADTQYF
DNA: TGCGCCAGCAGCCAAGTGTGGGGTTTGACTAGCGGGGGGGCAGATACGCAGTATTTT

V: TRBV10-1
D: TRBD1
J: TRBJ2-5
size: NA
CDR3: CASSESSRTGSTQYF
DNA: TGCGCCAGCAGTGAGTCGTCGCGGACAGGGTCGACCCAGTACTTC

V: TRBV9
D: NA
J: TRBJ2-2
size: NA
CDR3: CASSIRGTGELFF
DNA: TGTGCCAGCAGCATAAGGGGTACCGGGGAGCTGTTTTTT

V: TRBV5-5
D: NA
J: TRBJ2-7
size: NA
CDR3: CASSWEQGPYEQYF
DNA: TGTGCCAGCAGCTGGGAGCAGGGGCCGTACGAGCAGTACTTC

V: TRBV6-6
D: NA
J: TRBJ1-1
size: NA
CDR3: CASRNPTLSTEAFF
DNA: TGTGCCAGCAGAAACCCCACTTTGAGCACTGAAGCTTTCTTT

V: TRBV3-1/TRBV3-2
D: NA
J: TRBJ1-2
size: once
CDR3: CASSHRQVNYGYTF
DNA: TGTGCCAGCAGCCATAGACAGGTTAACTATGGCTACACCTTC

V: TRBV5-1
D: TRBD2
J: TRBJ2-1
size: once
CDR3: CASSLRIAGVDEQFF
DNA: TGCGCCAGCAGCTTGAGAATAGCGGGAGTCGATGAGCAGTTCTTC

V: TRBV29-1
D: TRBD1
J: TRBJ2-5
size: NA
CDR3: CSVWTGVRETQYF
DNA: TGCAGCGTCTGGACAGGGGTTCGAGAGACCCAGTACTTC

V: TRBV7-2
D: NA
J: TRBJ1-2
size: NA
CDR3: CASSPGLEGGYGYTF
DNA: TGTGCCAGCAGCCCCGGGTTGGAGGGTGGTTATGGCTACACCTTC

V: TRBV6-2/TRBV6-3
D: TRBD2
J: TRBJ2-7
size: few
CDR3: CASSIAGVFYEQYF
DNA: TGTGCCAGCAGTATAGCGGGAGTCTTCTACGAGCAGTACTTC

V: TRBV3-1/TRBV3-2
D: TRBD1
J: TRBJ1-2
size: few
CDR3: CASSLQGADYGYTF
DNA: TGTGCCAGCAGCCTACAGGGGGCTGACTATGGCTACACCTTC

V: TRBV5-1
D: NA
J: TRBJ2-6
size: NA
CDR3: CASSFVWSAGANVLTF
DNA: TGCGCCAGCAGCTTCGTATGGTCAGCTGGGGCCAACGTCCTGACTTTC

V: TRBV7-9
D: TRBD2
J: TRBJ2-2
size: NA
CDR3: CASSLYGLAGDTGELFF
DNA: TGTGCCAGCAGCTTATACGGACTAGCGGGAGACACCGGGGAGCTGTTTTTT

V: TRBV5-1
D: TRBD1
J: TRBJ2-6
size: NA
CDR3: CASSPGTGASGANVLTF
DNA: TGCGCCAGCAGCCCCGGGACAGGGGCTTCTGGGGCCAACGTCCTGACTTTC

V: TRBV6-5
D: NA
J: TRBJ2-4
size: NA
CDR3: CASSNPILSIQYF
DNA: TGTGCCAGCAGTAATCCCATATTGAGCATTCAGTACTTC

V: TRBV7-2
D: TRBD2
J: TRBJ2-1
size: NA
CDR3: CASSGAGWGILPPEQFF
DNA: TGTGCCAGCAGCGGAGCGGGATGGGGGATCCTCCCCCCTGAGCAGTTCTTC

V: TRBV7-2
D: NA
J: TRBJ2-3
size: NA
CDR3: CASSLVSAASTDTQYF
DNA: TGTGCCAGCAGCTTAGTTAGCGCAGCTAGCACAGATACGCAGTATTTT

V: TRBV10-1
D: NA
J: TRBJ2-3
size: NA
CDR3: CASSSGSTDTQYF
DNA: TGCGCCAGCAGTTCAGGGAGCACAGATACGCAGTATTTT

V: TRBV5-1
D: TRBD1
J: TRBJ1-1
size: NA
CDR3: CASSYAQTGGKTEAFF
DNA: TGCGCCAGCAGTTACGCCCAAACAGGGGGAAAGACTGAAGCTTTCTTT

V: TRBV3-1/TRBV3-2
D: NA
J: TRBJ1-2
size: once
CDR3: CASSQEGIYGYTF
DNA: TGTGCCAGCAGCCAAGAGGGCATCTATGGCTACACCTTC

V: TRBV5-6
D: NA
J: TRBJ2-5
size: NA
CDR3: CASSWVGGETQYF
DNA: TGTGCCAGCAGCTGGGTGGGGGGAGAGACCCAGTACTTC

V: TRBV4-1
D: TRBD1
J: TRBJ1-5
size: NA
CDR3: CASSLSGQGKGQPQHF
DNA: TGCGCCAGCAGCCTAAGCGGACAGGGGAAGGGACAGCCCCAGCATTTT

V: TRBV6-5
D: NA
J: TRBJ2-1
size: NA
CDR3: CASSPQGPPYNEQFF
DNA: TGTGCCAGCAGTCCCCAGGGTCCCCCCTACAATGAGCAGTTCTTC

V: TRBV2
D: NA
J: TRBJ1-2
size: NA
CDR3: CASSAGPNYGYTF
DNA: TGTGCCAGCAGTGCAGGGCCTAACTATGGCTACACCTTC

V: TRBV5-4
D: NA
J: TRBJ2-3
size: once
CDR3: CASSSDSGTDTQYF
DNA: TGTGCCAGCAGTTCTGACTCGGGCACAGATACGCAGTATTTT

V: TRBV7-2
D: NA
J: TRBJ2-7
size: NA
CDR3: CASSPPGPRLGGRQYF
DNA: TGTGCCAGCAGCCCCCCGGGTCCCCGGCTTGGCGGTAGGCAGTACTTC

V: TRBV2
D: TRBD1
J: TRBJ1-6
size: NA
CDR3: CASSMDRGNTNSPLHF
DNA: TGTGCCAGCAGTATGGACAGGGGGAATACTAATTCACCCCTCCACTTT

V: TRBV2
D: TRBD2
J: TRBJ2-5
size: NA
CDR3: CASSEALAGALRETQYF
DNA: TGTGCCAGCAGTGAAGCGTTAGCGGGAGCCCTTCGGGAGACCCAGTACTTC

V: TRBV5-4
D: TRBD1
J: TRBJ2-7
size: NA
CDR3: CASSLGDRGYEQYF
DNA: TGTGCCAGCAGCTTGGGGGACAGGGGCTACGAGCAGTACTTC

V: TRBV3-1/TRBV3-2
D: NA
J: TRBJ2-1
size: many
CDR3: CASRQDGRGAEQFF
DNA: TGTGCCAGCAGACAAGATGGCCGGGGGGCCGAGCAGTTCTTC

V: TRBV18
D: TRBD1
J: TRBJ1-2
size: NA
CDR3: CASSPPGTGGAMGYTF
DNA: TGTGCCAGCTCCCCCCCCGGGACAGGGGGCGCGATGGGCTACACCTTC

V: TRBV11-2
D: NA
J: TRBJ1-5
size: NA
CDR3: CASSLASGFNQPQHF
DNA: TGTGCCAGCAGCTTAGCTTCGGGGTTCAATCAGCCCCAGCATTTT

V: TRBV4-1
D: TRBD1
J: TRBJ1-1
size: NA
CDR3: CASSHRGQLNTEAFF
DNA: TGCGCCAGCAGCCATAGGGGACAGCTGAACACTGAAGCTTTCTTT

V: TRBV7-3
D: TRBD1
J: TRBJ1-3
size: NA
CDR3: CASSPDRAGGGNTIYF
DNA: TGTGCCAGCAGCCCCGACAGGGCCGGAGGTGGGAACACCATATATTTT

V: TRBV7-3
D: NA
J: TRBJ2-2
size: NA
CDR3: CASSLNAGYTGELFF
DNA: TGTGCCAGCAGCTTAAACGCGGGATATACCGGGGAGCTGTTTTTT

V: TRBV3-1/TRBV3-2
D: TRBD1
J: TRBJ1-2
size: NA
CDR3: CASSQATGGNYGYTF
DNA: TGTGCCAGCAGCCAAGCGACAGGGGGCAACTATGGCTACACCTTC

V: TRBV9
D: NA
J: TRBJ1-5
size: NA
CDR3: CASSVGGRSNQPQHF
DNA: TGTGCCAGCAGCGTAGGAGGCCGTAGCAATCAGCCCCAGCATTTT

V: TRBV30
D: TRBD2
J: TRBJ2-5
size: NA
CDR3: CAWSVGAGGPGETQYF
DNA: TGTGCCTGGAGTGTAGGAGCGGGAGGCCCTGGGGAGACCCAGTACTTC